This T cell receptor beta chain was identified in a study of CD8 T cells in ankylosing spondylitis. Study-level points and caveats: Disease-linked clones were found to be CD8+ and relatively rare in peripheral blood.

Turning to this clonotype: No antigen is known for it.

TCRdb fed the 5' RACE reads into MiXCR, producing one record per CDR3 protein. The table records 200,000 to 250,000 distinct CDR3 sequences, over 9.5% of them present only once. Germline CDR1 reads SQVTM; CDR2 reads ANQGSEA. Trimming cost V 7 bases and J 7 bases; bases outside gene matches: 8. CDR3 length: 13 amino acids. The sample was blood, either unsorted or a sorted T cell fraction (not recorded which). This sequence joins TRBV29-1 and TRBJ1-5, with TRBD1 matching 9 bases. This receptor was obtained from a male donor with ankylosing spondylitis or in good health (not recorded which). CDR3: CSGGQGKGQPQHF. The CDR3 DNA is TGCAGCGGGGGACAGGGCAAGGGACAGCCCCAGCATTTT.